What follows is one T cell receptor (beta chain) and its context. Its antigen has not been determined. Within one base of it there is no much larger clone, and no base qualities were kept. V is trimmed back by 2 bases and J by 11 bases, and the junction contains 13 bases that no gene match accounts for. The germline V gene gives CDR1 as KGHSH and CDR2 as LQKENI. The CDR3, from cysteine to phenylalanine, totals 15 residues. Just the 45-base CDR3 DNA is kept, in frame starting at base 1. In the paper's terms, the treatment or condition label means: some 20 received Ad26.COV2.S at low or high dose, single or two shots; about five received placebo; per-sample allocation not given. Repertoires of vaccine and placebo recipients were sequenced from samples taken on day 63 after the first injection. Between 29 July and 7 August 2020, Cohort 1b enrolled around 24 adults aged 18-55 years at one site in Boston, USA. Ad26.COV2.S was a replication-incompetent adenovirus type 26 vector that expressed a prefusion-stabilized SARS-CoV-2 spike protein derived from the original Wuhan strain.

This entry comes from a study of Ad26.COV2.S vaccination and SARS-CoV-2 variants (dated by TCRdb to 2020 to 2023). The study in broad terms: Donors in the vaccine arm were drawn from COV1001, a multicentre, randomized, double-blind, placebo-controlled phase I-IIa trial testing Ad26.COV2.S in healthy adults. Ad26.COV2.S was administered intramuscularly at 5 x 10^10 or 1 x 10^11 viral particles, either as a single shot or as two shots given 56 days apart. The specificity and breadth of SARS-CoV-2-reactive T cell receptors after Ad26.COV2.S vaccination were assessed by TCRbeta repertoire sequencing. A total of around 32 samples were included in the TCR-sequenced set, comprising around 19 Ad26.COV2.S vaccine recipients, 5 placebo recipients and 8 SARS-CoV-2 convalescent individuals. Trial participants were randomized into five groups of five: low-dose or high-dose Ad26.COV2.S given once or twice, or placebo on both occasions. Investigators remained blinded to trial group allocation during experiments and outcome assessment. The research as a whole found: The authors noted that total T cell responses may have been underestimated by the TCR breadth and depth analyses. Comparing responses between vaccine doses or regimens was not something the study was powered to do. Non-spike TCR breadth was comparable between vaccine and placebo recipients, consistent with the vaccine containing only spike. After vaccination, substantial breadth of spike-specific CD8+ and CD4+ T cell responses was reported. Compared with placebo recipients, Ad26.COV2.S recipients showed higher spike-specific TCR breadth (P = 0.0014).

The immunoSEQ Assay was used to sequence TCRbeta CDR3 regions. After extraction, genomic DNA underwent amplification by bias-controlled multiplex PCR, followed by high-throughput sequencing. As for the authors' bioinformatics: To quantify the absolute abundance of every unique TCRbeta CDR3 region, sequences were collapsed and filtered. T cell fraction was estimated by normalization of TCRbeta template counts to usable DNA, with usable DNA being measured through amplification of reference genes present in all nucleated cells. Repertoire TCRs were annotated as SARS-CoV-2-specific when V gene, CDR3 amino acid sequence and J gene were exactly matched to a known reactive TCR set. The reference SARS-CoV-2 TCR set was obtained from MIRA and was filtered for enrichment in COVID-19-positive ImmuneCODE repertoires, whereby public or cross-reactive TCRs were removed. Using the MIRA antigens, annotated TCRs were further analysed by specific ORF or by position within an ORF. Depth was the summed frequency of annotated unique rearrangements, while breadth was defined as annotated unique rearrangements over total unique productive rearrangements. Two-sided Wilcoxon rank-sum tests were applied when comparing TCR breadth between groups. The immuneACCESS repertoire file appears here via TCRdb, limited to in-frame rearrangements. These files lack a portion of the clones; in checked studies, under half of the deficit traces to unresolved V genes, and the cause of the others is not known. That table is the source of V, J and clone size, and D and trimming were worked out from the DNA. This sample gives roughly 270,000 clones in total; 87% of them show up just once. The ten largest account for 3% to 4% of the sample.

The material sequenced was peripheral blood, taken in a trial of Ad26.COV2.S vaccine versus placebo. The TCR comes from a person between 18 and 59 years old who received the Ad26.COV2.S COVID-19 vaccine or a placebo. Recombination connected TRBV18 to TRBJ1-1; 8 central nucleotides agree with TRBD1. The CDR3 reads CASSPGPFTGGSAFF. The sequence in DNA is TGTGCCAGCTCACCAGGCCCCTTTACAGGGGGTTCCGCTTTCTTT. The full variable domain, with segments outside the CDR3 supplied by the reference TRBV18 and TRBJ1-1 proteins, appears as NAGVMQNPRHLVRRRGQEARLRCSPMKGHSHVYWYRQLPEEGLKFMVYLQKENIIDESGMPKERFSAEFPKEGPSILRIQQVVRGDSAAYFCASSPGPFTGGSAFFGQGTRLTVV.